This TCR beta chain appears in the sequencing data of a study of T cell responses to AZD1222 COVID-19 vaccine. The germline V gene has CDR1 SQVTM and CDR2 ANQGSEA. The CDR3 extends over 13 amino acids. Trimming left V 3 bases short and J 2 bases short, with 10 bases between. Findings and caveats of the study: Scientists sampled the repertoires only once the peak T cell response had passed. Receipt of two AZD1222 doses was followed by a rise in Spike-specific TCR breadth and depth.

This clone was seen once. What it binds is not known. Sequenced by immunoSEQ multiplex PCR; TCRdb stores in-frame clones only, minus some. Here the sample spans 150,000 to 190,000 clones, 90% being singletons. This specimen was peripheral blood, taken 28 days after the second AZD1222 dose. V and J are TRBV29-1 and TRBJ1-1; D gene ambiguous. This sequence was found in an adult who received the AZD1222 COVID-19 vaccine. In nucleotides, the CDR3 is TGCAGCGTTGAGCGACGGCTCAACACTGAAGCTTTCTTT. This translates into CSVERRLNTEAFF.